Following are 22 T cell receptor beta chains from one sample sequenced in a study of T cell repertoires in ileal Crohn's disease. Using immunoSEQ multiplex PCR, the repertoire was profiled, and TCRdb retains in-frame clones only, with some absent. The table lists about 3,000 clones, more than 80% of them singletons. Time point here: neoterminal ileum biopsy at postoperative endoscopy, about 6 months after surgery. Sequenced: ileal tissue. The origin of the receptors is an adult with Crohn's disease.

Here the CDR3 DNA reads TGTGCCAGCAGCTTAAGGCGTAGCGCGCTCACAGGGGACATTCAGTACTTC. Protein: CASSLRRSALTGDIQYF. This chain uses TRBV7-8 with TRBJ2-4; 7 nucleotides match TRBD1. V lost 2 bases to trimming and J lost 8 bases; unmatched junction nucleotides: 15. This CDR3 is built from 17 residues. Germline V CDR1 and CDR2: SGHVS, FQNEAQ.

The chain is built from TRBV10-1 and TRBJ2-1; D may be TRBD2 (6 bases). The germline V gene has CDR1 WNHNN and CDR2 SYGVQD (reference sequence). V lost 4 bases and J 12 bases, leaving 16 bases between the germline ends. The CDR3 runs to 13 residues. The CDR3: CASSGATSGWQFF. The CDR3 DNA sequence: TGCGCCAGCAGTGGGGCGACTAGTGGATGGCAGTTCTTC.

This chain connects TRBV5-1 to TRBJ2-5; 13 nucleotides align to TRBD2. Germline loops: CDR1 SGHRS, CDR2 YFSETQ. The CDR3 extends over 16 amino acids. J was trimmed by 5 bases and V by 2 bases; bases with no gene match: 6. The CDR3, as DNA: TGCGCCAGCAGCTTCGGGACTAGCGGGACCGCTGAGACCCAGTACTTC. This encodes CASSFGTSGTAETQYF. Using reference TRBV5-1 and TRBJ2-5 for the parts outside the CDR3, the full variable domain is KAGVTQTPRYLIKTRGQQVTLSCSPISGHRSVSWYQQTPGQGLQFLFEYFSETQRNKGNFPGRFSGRQFSNSRSEMNVSTLELGDSALYLCASSFGTSGTAETQYFGPGTRLLVL.

The J gene is TRBJ2-1, the V gene TRBV2; D gene unclear. The CDR3 contains 13 residues. Germline CDR1 is SNHLY and CDR2 is FYNNEI. Trimming stripped 5 bases from V and 3 bases from J, with 8 bases between. CDR3 nucleotide sequence: TGTGCCAGCAGTCGTCTTCTCTACAATGAGCAGTTCTTC. As protein: CASSRLLYNEQFF.

The count of this clone is one. The V call is TRBV15, the J call TRBJ2-1; TRBD1 matches 7 bases. From germline, CDR1 is LNHNV and CDR2 YYDKDF (reference sequence). Losses at the gene ends were 2 bases for V and 7 bases for J; bases not matched to a gene: 8. The CDR3 spans 15 residues. Written as DNA, the CDR3 is TGTGCCACCAGCAGAAGTGGCGACAGGGAGAATGAGCAGTTCTTC. Amino acids: CATSRSGDRENEQFF.

V usage is TRBV2 and J usage is TRBJ1-1, with D tentatively TRBD1 (5 bases). Germline CDR1 is SNHLY and CDR2 is FYNNEI. This CDR3 contains 13 residues. The V and J ends lost 8 bases and 1 base respectively, with 11 bases between them. The CDR3 coding sequence is TGTGCCAGCTTAAGGGGTTGGAACACTGAAGCTTTCTTT. Translation: CASLRGWNTEAFF.

The J gene is TRBJ2-7, the V gene TRBV9; D might be TRBD1 (6 bases). The germline CDR1 and CDR2 sequences are SGDLS and YYNGEE. The CDR3 consists of 15 residues. The V end lost 0 bases, the J end lost 1 base, and 11 bases lay between the germline ends. CDR3 sequence reads: CASSVGTTGSYEQYF. The CDR3 bases are TGTGCCAGCAGCGTAGGGACGACAGGTTCCTACGAGCAGTACTTC.

The sample holds one count of this clone. This chain uses TRBV11-3 with TRBJ2-2; 10 bases fit TRBD2. Looked up from germline, CDR1 is SGHNT and CDR2 is YENEEA. With V trimmed by 0 bases and J by 5 bases, 9 bases remained unmatched. The CDR3 has 18 amino acids. CDR3 sequence: CASSLEPSGSARTGELFF. The CDR3 DNA reads TGTGCCAGCAGCTTAGAGCCTAGCGGGAGCGCAAGGACCGGGGAGCTGTTTTTT.

The chain carries TRBV5-1 and TRBJ2-7; TRBD1 matches 8 bases. V gave up 0 bases and J gave up 2 bases; unmatched junction bases: 7. CDR1 SGHRS and CDR2 YFSETQ come from the germline V gene. The CDR3 length is 16 residues. The CDR3: CASSLGSQGEPYEQYF. In DNA, the CDR3 is TGCGCCAGCAGCTTGGGGTCACAGGGGGAACCCTACGAGCAGTACTTC.

This chain joins TRBV5-5 and TRBJ2-1; TRBD2 aligns across 7 bases. After removal of 7 bases from V and 0 bases from J, the junction contained 4 bases not matched to a gene. This CDR3 is built from 14 residues. Per germline, CDR1 SGHKS and CDR2 YYEKEE (reference sequence). CDR3 in DNA: TGTGCCAGCCTCCCGGGGGGCTCCTACAATGAGCAGTTCTTC. Translation gives CASLPGGSYNEQFF.

The chain combines TRBV9 with TRBJ2-3; 9 nucleotides line up with TRBD2. The germline V gene encodes CDR1 SGDLS and CDR2 YYNGEE. Trimming took 5 bases from V and 5 from J; bases not matched to a gene: 15. The CDR3 spans 17 residues. The DNA for the CDR3 is TGTGCCAGCAGTCCCGGCAGGGGAGTAGCGGGAGTAGATACGCAGTATTTT. Residues: CASSPGRGVAGVDTQYF. The full variable domain, in which reference TRBV9 and TRBJ2-3 provide the parts outside the CDR3, is DSGVTQTPKHLITATGQRVTLRCSPRSGDLSVYWYQQSLDQGLQFLIQYYNGEERAKGNILERFSAQQFPDLHSELNLSSLELGDSALYFCASSPGRGVAGVDTQYFGPGTRLTVL.

The V gene is TRBV5-1, the J gene TRBJ1-1; D unresolved. Trimming removed 0 bases at V and 0 bases at J, with 6 bases between. Germline CDR1 and CDR2: SGHRS and YFSETQ. The CDR3 loop spans 14 amino acids. Here the CDR3 reads CASSLAGMNTEAFF. The CDR3 DNA follows: TGCGCCAGCAGCTTGGCAGGTATGAACACTGAAGCTTTCTTT.

The chain recombines TRBV12-5 with TRBJ2-5, with 14 bases lining up with TRBD2. The length of the CDR3 is 21 residues. V trimming: 5 bases; J trimming: 0 bases; junction bases outside the gene matches: 17. Germline CDR1 is LGHNT and CDR2 is FRNRAP. The CDR3 coding sequence is TGTGCTAGTGGTCCCCTCCCTGGGACTAGCGGGGGAGGGATGTACCAAGAGACCCAGTACTTC. Protein product: CASGPLPGTSGGGMYQETQYF.

The V gene is TRBV11-2, the J gene TRBJ2-7; 7 nucleotides align to TRBD1. The germline gives CDR1 SGHAT, CDR2 FQNNGV. The CDR3 runs 12 residues. J gave up 3 bases and V 4 bases, and 0 bases lay outside the gene matches. DNA for the CDR3: TGTGCCAGCAGCTCAGGGGGCTACGAGCAGTACTTC. Translating gives CASSSGGYEQYF.

The chain combines TRBV6-5 with TRBJ2-7, with D possibly TRBD1 on 6 matching bases. Looked up from germline, CDR1 is MNHEY and CDR2 is SVGAGI. V lost 7 bases and J 5 bases, leaving 15 bases between the germline ends. CDR3 length: 13 residues. CDR3 residues: CASMGAGVHEQYF. The CDR3 DNA is TGTGCCAGCATGGGGGCGGGTGTCCACGAGCAGTACTTC.

This clone was detected only a few times. The genes are TRBV6-5 and TRBJ1-1; D is ambiguous. This CDR3 is 13 amino acids long. V gave up 6 bases and J gave up 1 base, with 9 bases separating them. Germline assignment: CDR1 MNHEY and CDR2 SVGAGI. CDR3 nucleotide sequence: TGTGCCAGCAGGGTCAGATCGAACACTGAAGCTTTCTTT. It encodes CASRVRSNTEAFF.

V and J are TRBV2 and TRBJ2-7; 10 nucleotides agree with TRBD2. The CDR3 runs to 16 residues. V lost 1 base to trimming and J lost 5 bases; unmatched junction nucleotides: 8. Germline CDR1 SNHLY, CDR2 FYNNEI. The CDR3 sequence is CASSEGPRLAGHEQYF. CDR3 coding DNA: TGTGCCAGCAGTGAAGGCCCCAGACTAGCGGGTCACGAGCAGTACTTC. The full variable domain, its missing parts supplied by reference TRBV2 and TRBJ2-7, is EPEVTQTPSHQVTQMGQEVILRCVPISNHLYFYWYRQILGQKVEFLVSFYNNEISEKSEIFDDQFSVERPDGSNFTLKIRSTKLEDSAMYFCASSEGPRLAGHEQYFGPGTRLTVT.

V and J are TRBV14 and TRBJ1-1; TRBD1 aligns across 8 bases. J was trimmed by 8 bases and V by 2 bases; bases with no gene match: 4. This CDR3 region has 13 residues. Germline lookup yields CDR1 SGHDN and CDR2 FVKESK. The CDR3 DNA is TGTGCCAGCAGCCAATTTGGGACAGGAGAAGCTTTCTTT. This codes for CASSQFGTGEAFF. The variable domain in full, completed from reference TRBV14 and TRBJ1-1, reads EAGVTQFPSHSVIEKGQTVTLRCDPISGHDNLYWYRRVMGKEIKFLLHFVKESKQDESGMPNNRFLAERTGGTYSTLKVQPAELEDSGVYFCASSQFGTGEAFFGQGTRLTVV.

V and J are TRBV5-1 and TRBJ2-1, with D hard to call. Germline V gene lookup returns CDR1 SGHRS and CDR2 YFSETQ. This CDR3 contains 14 residues. Trimming cost V 4 bases and J 9 bases, with 17 bases left between them. CDR3 nucleotides: TGCGCCAGCAGCCTGGGCCCCCCGGCGAGTGAGCAGTTCTTC. Protein product: CASSLGPPASEQFF.

The chain uses TRBV6-5 and TRBJ2-5, with TRBD2 matching over 7 bases. The V and J ends lost 6 bases and 4 bases, in that order; junction bases with no gene match: 8. Per germline, CDR1 MNHEY and CDR2 SVGAGI. The CDR3 sequence is 14 residues long. The CDR3 loop reads CASSRGIAGETQYF. The CDR3 nucleotides are TGTGCCAGCAGCCGCGGGATAGCGGGAGAGACCCAGTACTTC.

This clone was detected a few times. The chain couples TRBV7-3 to TRBJ2-1; 16 bases line up with TRBD2. The germline V gene encodes CDR1 SGHTA and CDR2 FQGTGA. After removal of 3 bases from V and 12 bases from J, the junction contained 2 bases not matched to a gene. The CDR3 has 14 residues. DNA for the CDR3: TGTGCCAGCAGCTTGGGACTAGCGGGAGGGCCGCAGTTCTTC. Protein product: CASSLGLAGGPQFF.

The CDR3 is CASSLFPDSPYEQYF. The CDR3 DNA follows: TGTGCCAGCAGCTTATTCCCCGACAGTCCCTACGAGCAGTACTTC. The chain uses TRBV7-6 and TRBJ2-7, with TRBD1 as a possible D gene (5 bases). The CDR3 runs 15 residues. Germline V lookup: CDR1 SGHVS, CDR2 FNYEAQ. Trimming removed 2 bases at V and 2 bases at J, with 13 bases between.